This T cell receptor beta chain was retrieved from a study of T cells in Graves' hyperthyroidism and ophthalmopathy. Regarding the study as a whole: Stable hyperthyroidism was separated from ophthalmopathy by a model based on 13 V-J features. Among thyroid clonotypes expanded above 0.001, most also appeared in blood. Ophthalmopathy was identified by the model a median around 6.3 months ahead of onset.

In its sample, this clonotype was seen many times. The antigen is unknown. RNA transcripts gave rise to amplified TCR beta CDR3 regions. The primer set for the first-round RT-PCR of the TCR CDR3 was HTBI. TCRdb processed the multiplex PCR reads anew with MiXCR; each CDR3 protein has one entry. The sample consists of more than 500,000 distinct CDR3 sequences, 14% to 15% of them appearing once. An approximately 9.4 ml volume of fresh peripheral blood provided the PBMCs. The TCR sequence derives from a woman in her thirties or forties with Graves' ophthalmopathy. Specimen: blood.

As DNA, the CDR3 is TGTGCCAGCAGTGAATCGACAGGGGCCTACGAGCAGTACTTC. It is translated as CASSESTGAYEQYF. The chain couples TRBV25-1 to TRBJ2-7; 8 bases match TRBD1. V dropped 1 base and J dropped 2; count of bases not matched to a gene: 1. The CDR3 has 14 residues. The germline CDR1 and CDR2 sequences are MGHDK and SYGVNS.